This T cell receptor (beta chain) was sequenced for a study of T cell repertoires in cytomegalovirus infection. The CDR3 sequence is 16 residues long. Germline loops: CDR1 SGHTA, CDR2 FQGNSA. J gave up 9 bases and V 1 base, and 8 bases lay outside the gene matches. This clonotype appeared once. Its antigen is undetermined. TCRdb analysed the reads with MiXCR anew, one entry per CDR3 protein. The sample contains approximately 600,000 distinct CDR3 sequences, roughly 42% of which appear only once. The TCR was taken from a human donor in good health (CMV status not recorded). Some clones in this sample may be carry-over from other donors' samples. The chain uses TRBV7-2 and TRBJ2-4; 11 bases are shared with TRBD2. The sequences come from cultured PBMCs, collected from culture after CMV antigen stimulation. This CDR3 reads CASSLVSGGVRRIQYF. The CDR3 DNA is TGTGCCAGCAGCTTAGTTAGCGGGGGGGTGAGGCGCATTCAGTACTTC.